This paragraph covers one TCR beta chain sequence. This sample stems from a study of OX40 agonist ivuxolimab in advanced cancers. About the study: Patients with prior anti-PD-1, anti-PD-L1 or anti-CTLA-4 therapy were eligible; about 41% had some.

Sequenced by immunoSEQ multiplex PCR; TCRdb stores in-frame clones only, minus some. Of 90,000 to 100,000 clones in the sample, nearly 90% are singletons; the top ten hold just over 0.15%. Baseline, cycle 4 day 1, and cycle 7 day 1 were the blood sampling points. The CDR3 covers 14 residues. Trimming stripped 2 bases from V and 8 bases from J, with 15 bases between. From germline, CDR1 is MDHEN and CDR2 SYDVKM. Sequenced here: CD4+ or CD8+ T cells sorted from blood, sampled in a trial of the OX40 agonist ivuxolimab. V gene TRBV28 combines with J gene TRBJ1-2; D is perhaps TRBD1 (5 bases). This clonotype originated in an adult with an advanced solid tumor such as melanoma, head and neck, liver or kidney cancer. Written as DNA, the CDR3 is TGTGCCAGCAGTTTAGATCCGGGGCCGGGCGGCTACACCTTC. Protein product: CASSLDPGPGGYTF.